The rows below give T cell receptor beta chains drawn from one sample of a study of blood T cell repertoires in COVID-19. Data came from immunoSEQ multiplex PCR; TCRdb stores just in-frame clones and leaves some out. The top ten clones hold over 1% of a sample with around 280,000 clones, about 87% of them seen once. The specimen was peripheral blood. The receptor source for this set is a man aged 70 or older with acute or convalescent COVID-19. The CDR3 runs from the conserved cysteine through the conserved F or W. A D gene is named only where the DNA matches it firmly. Clone size, where shown, is once, few, many, or a class for clones that have expanded.

d_gene: TRBD1; j_gene: TRBJ1-2; abundance: NA; v_gene: TRBV25-1; CDR3aa: CASSESGTGRSGYTF; CDR3nt: TGTGCCAGCAGTGAATCGGGGACAGGGCGAAGTGGCTACACCTTC
d_gene: TRBD1; j_gene: TRBJ2-7; abundance: NA; v_gene: TRBV11-3; CDR3aa: CASSLETGQGSYEQYF; CDR3nt: TGTGCCAGCAGCTTAGAGACCGGACAGGGCTCCTACGAGCAGTACTTC
d_gene: NA; j_gene: TRBJ1-4; abundance: NA; v_gene: TRBV21-1; CDR3aa: CASSISRQGPGEKLFF; CDR3nt: TGTGCCAGCAGCATTAGCCGACAGGGGCCGGGTGAAAAACTGTTTTTT
d_gene: TRBD1; j_gene: TRBJ2-5; abundance: NA; v_gene: TRBV7-8; CDR3aa: CASSLSNRGETQYF; CDR3nt: TGTGCCAGCAGCTTATCTAACAGGGGGGAGACCCAGTACTTC
d_gene: TRBD1; j_gene: TRBJ2-2; abundance: once; v_gene: TRBV18; CDR3aa: CASSPPEGQGTGELFF; CDR3nt: TGTGCCAGCTCACCACCGGAGGGACAGGGGACCGGGGAGCTGTTTTTT
d_gene: TRBD1; j_gene: TRBJ2-5; abundance: NA; v_gene: TRBV24-1; CDR3aa: CATSDPTGVTETQYF; CDR3nt: TGTGCCACCAGTGACCCGACAGGGGTAACGGAGACCCAGTACTTC
d_gene: NA; j_gene: TRBJ2-6; abundance: NA; v_gene: TRBV3-1/TRBV3-2; CDR3aa: CASSQGLCSGANVLTF; CDR3nt: TGTGCCAGCAGCCAAGGACTCTGCTCTGGGGCCAACGTCCTGACTTTC
d_gene: NA; j_gene: TRBJ2-1; abundance: NA; v_gene: TRBV6-5; CDR3aa: CASSYHRDNEQFF; CDR3nt: TGTGCCAGCAGTTACCACCGGGATAATGAGCAGTTCTTC
d_gene: NA; j_gene: TRBJ1-5; abundance: NA; v_gene: TRBV19; CDR3aa: CASSNTGTRGQPQHF; CDR3nt: TGTGCCAGTAGTAATACCGGGACAAGAGGTCAGCCCCAGCATTTT
d_gene: NA; j_gene: TRBJ2-3; abundance: NA; v_gene: TRBV19; CDR3aa: CASSILQGNTQYF; CDR3nt: TGTGCCAGTAGTATCTTACAGGGAAATACGCAGTATTTT